The 21 T cell receptor beta chains below come from one sample, sequenced in a study of cytomegalovirus exposure and HLA in healthy donors. The PCR employed 60 Vbeta primers together with 13 Jbeta primers. This table comes from immunoSEQ multiplex PCR, and its TCRdb copy is limited to in-frame clones, with some not included. This sample has about 160,000 clones, with roughly 79% found just once. The sample taken for sequencing was PBMCs. The receptor source for this set is a woman aged 40 to 50 in good health and CMV-seropositive.

The CDR3 DNA sequence: TGTGCCAGCAGCCCCTTAGCCCAGGGGGTTTACGAGCAGTACTTC. Amino acids: CASSPLAQGVYEQYF. V is TRBV27 and J is TRBJ2-7; 7 bases match TRBD1. In germline, CDR1 is MNHEY, CDR2 SMNVEV (reference sequence). The CDR3 loop spans 15 amino acids. V lost 6 bases, J lost 4 bases, and 12 bases stayed unmatched.

V is TRBV11-2 and J is TRBJ1-4; a weak D match, TRBD1 (6 bases). Trimming removed 5 bases from V and 8 bases from J, with 24 bases in between. Germline V gene lookup returns CDR1 SGHAT and CDR2 FQNNGV. The CDR3 has 17 amino acids. CDR3 protein: CASSRTVEATLREKLFF. The CDR3 DNA is TGTGCCAGCAGCCGGACAGTCGAGGCCACTCTTCGCGAAAAACTGTTTTTT. The variable domain in full, with the rest retrieved from reference TRBV11-2 and TRBJ1-4, is EAGVAQSPRYKIIEKRQSVAFWCNPISGHATLYWYQQILGQGPKLLIQFQNNGVVDDSQLPKDRFSAERLKGVDSTLKIQPAKLEDSAVYLCASSRTVEATLREKLFFGSGTQLSVL.

The chain has TRBV9 and TRBJ2-1; D unresolved. Trimming took off 0 bases at V and 6 bases at J, with 10 bases between the two ends. The CDR3 spans 14 residues. CDR1 is SGDLS and CDR2 is YYNGEE in the germline V gene. The CDR3, as DNA: TGTGCCAGCAGCGTAGGGGCAGGTTTCAATGAGCAGTTCTTC. The encoded protein is CASSVGAGFNEQFF.

Here the CDR3 DNA reads TGCGCCAGCAGCAGCCGGGGAGAAAAGTATGAAAAACTGTTTTTT. Amino acid sequence: CASSSRGEKYEKLFF. The chain recombines TRBV4-1 with TRBJ1-4, with D unclear. The V end was cut by 5 bases, the J end by 6 bases, with 16 bases between. CDR3 size: 15 residues. Germline V gene lookup returns CDR1 MGHRA and CDR2 YSYEKL.

This rearrangement joins TRBV4-3 to TRBJ1-1; 7 nucleotides line up with TRBD1. There are 13 residues in the CDR3. CDR1 is LGHNA, CDR2 YSLEER, per germline. J was trimmed by 8 bases and V by 0 bases; bases with no gene match: 3. The CDR3 region has the DNA TGCGCCAGCAGCCAAGAAAGGGGGCTAGAAGCTTTCTTT. Its protein is CASSQERGLEAFF.

This clone was detected a few times. This rearrangement joins TRBV6-1 to TRBJ1-1, with D possibly TRBD1 on 6 matching bases. CDR1 MNHNS and CDR2 SASEGT come from the germline V gene. Trimming pared 4 bases from V and 7 bases from J, leaving 22 bases between. CDR3 size: 16 residues. The chain's CDR3 is CASSARIGTRLGEAFF. Here the CDR3 DNA reads TGTGCCAGCAGTGCTCGCATCGGGACAAGGCTTGGTGAAGCTTTCTTT.

This chain uses TRBV7-6 with TRBJ1-2, with 8 bases fitting TRBD1. Germline CDR1 and CDR2: SGHVS and FNYEAQ. The CDR3 extends over 18 amino acids. The V segment lost 1 base and the J segment 0 bases; nucleotides outside the gene matches: 10. The CDR3 coding sequence is TGTGCCAGCAGCTTAGGTCCCGGGACAGGAACCTCTAACTATGGCTACACCTTC. It is translated as CASSLGPGTGTSNYGYTF. The variable domain in full, completed from reference TRBV7-6 and TRBJ1-2, reads GAGVSQSPRYKVTKRGQDVALRCDPISGHVSLYWYRQALGQGPEFLTYFNYEAQQDKSGLPNDRFSAERPEGSISTLTIQRTEQRDSAMYRCASSLGPGTGTSNYGYTFGSGTRLTVV.

This clone was found a few times. The V gene is TRBV6-1, the J gene TRBJ1-4; possibly TRBD1 for D (5 bases). Per germline, CDR1 MNHNS and CDR2 SASEGT. V was shortened by 6 bases and J by 8 bases, with 13 bases between the two germline ends. The CDR3 sequence is 13 residues long. CDR3 sequence: CASRGRAWEKLFF. DNA of the CDR3: TGTGCCAGCAGGGGCAGGGCTTGGGAAAAACTGTTTTTT.

The chain employs TRBV10-1 and TRBJ1-1, with D tentatively TRBD1 (6 bases). V was clipped by 6 bases and J by 0 bases, with 14 bases between them. The germline CDR1 and CDR2 sequences are WNHNN and SYGVQD (reference sequence). The CDR3 is 15 residues long. The CDR3 is CASRASTGLNTEAFF. The CDR3 coding sequence is TGCGCCAGCAGGGCGAGTACAGGGTTGAACACTGAAGCTTTCTTT.

The chain uses TRBV6-6 and TRBJ1-2; 8 bases fit TRBD1. CDR3 length equals 13 residues. Trimming cost V 8 bases and J 3 bases; bases outside gene matches: 5. Germline CDR1 reads MNHNY; CDR2 reads SVGAGI (reference sequence). CDR3 coding DNA: TGTGCCAGCTTACAGGGGGGGTACTATGGCTACACCTTC. It specifies CASLQGGYYGYTF.

The chain has TRBV10-3 and TRBJ1-1; D is undetermined. V was clipped by 4 bases and J by 1 base, with 10 bases between them. The germline CDR1 and CDR2 sequences are ENHRY and SYGVKD. The CDR3 consists of 14 residues. This CDR3 is CAISVEVANTEAFF. CDR3 sequence (DNA): TGTGCCATCAGTGTCGAGGTCGCGAACACTGAAGCTTTCTTT.

CDR3 sequence: CASSLDGANYGYTF. Here the CDR3 DNA reads TGTGCCAGCAGCTTGGACGGGGCTAACTATGGCTACACCTTC. J is TRBJ1-2 and V is TRBV5-4; no clear D gene. Germline values: CDR1 SGHNT, CDR2 YYREEE (reference sequence). Trimming pared 0 bases from V and 0 bases from J, leaving 6 bases between. This CDR3 comprises 14 residues.

This clone was counted between two and nine times. The chain joins TRBV27 to TRBJ2-7; 9 bases fit TRBD1. V gave up 2 bases and J gave up 2 bases; unmatched junction bases: 4. There are 15 residues in the CDR3. Germline V gene sequence: CDR1 MNHEY, CDR2 SMNVEV (reference sequence). The chain's CDR3 is CASSLRTGATYEQYF. In DNA, the CDR3 is TGTGCCAGCAGTTTAAGGACAGGGGCCACCTACGAGCAGTACTTC.

CDR3 sequence: CASSDGKGEGDTQYF. CDR3 DNA: TGTGCCAGCAGTGATGGCAAAGGGGAGGGAGATACGCAGTATTTT. The V and J genes are TRBV6-4 and TRBJ2-3, with 7 bases lining up with TRBD2. The CDR3 has 15 residues. CDR1 and CDR2 from the germline V gene are MRHNA and SNTAGT. The V and J ends lost 3 bases and 5 bases, in that order; junction bases with no gene match: 8.

The chain carries TRBV7-3 and TRBJ2-3; D unclear. Per germline, CDR1 SGHTA and CDR2 FQGTGA. Trimming removed 4 bases at V and 3 bases at J, with 11 bases between. There are 14 residues in the CDR3. CDR3 nucleotide sequence: TGTGCCAGCAGCTCTGAGCCCGGGACAGATACGCAGTATTTT. Its translation is CASSSEPGTDTQYF.

CDR3: CASSTHRDNNQPQHF. The CDR3, as DNA: TGTGCCAGTAGTACGCACCGGGACAACAATCAGCCCCAGCATTTT. The chain recombines TRBV19 with TRBJ1-5, with D perhaps matching TRBD1 (6 bases). Germline values: CDR1 LNHDA, CDR2 SQIVND (reference sequence). The CDR3 totals 15 residues. The V end was cut by 4 bases, the J end by 3 bases, with 13 bases between.

V and J are TRBV5-5 and TRBJ1-1, with 9 bases matching TRBD1. The CDR3 spans 14 residues. The germline gives CDR1 SGHKS, CDR2 YYEKEE (reference sequence). Losses at the gene ends were 0 bases for V and 11 bases for J; bases not matched to a gene: 8. This CDR3 reads CASSLAGQGRSAFF. CDR3 nucleotides: TGTGCCAGCAGCTTGGCGGGACAGGGACGTTCGGCTTTCTTT.

Written as DNA, the CDR3 is TGTGCCAGCCAGGACAGGGGGTTTCAGCCCCAGCATTTT. Encoded protein: CASQDRGFQPQHF. J is TRBJ1-5 and V is TRBV19, with 10 bases aligning to TRBD1. V gave up 9 bases and J gave up 6 bases; unmatched junction bases: 5. CDR1 is LNHDA, CDR2 SQIVND, per germline (reference sequence). The CDR3 is made up of 13 amino acids.

This chain links TRBV29-1 with TRBJ2-7, with TRBD2 identical over 15 bases. This CDR3 is built from 14 residues. The ends lost 6 bases at V and 6 bases at J; junction bases unmatched: 6. The germline V gene has CDR1 SQVTM and CDR2 ANQGSEA. CDR3 coding DNA: TGCAGCGTGGCCGGGACTAGCGGGGGGACCGAGCAGTACTTC. Its protein is CSVAGTSGGTEQYF.

This clone is a singleton in its sample. The chain combines TRBV7-9 with TRBJ1-4; D uncertain. Per the germline V gene, CDR1 is SEHNR and CDR2 is FQNEAQ (reference sequence). Trimming shortened V by 1 base and J by 5 bases, and 5 bases separated the two germline ends. This CDR3 contains 13 residues. The CDR3 protein is CASSLGLNEKLFF. In DNA form, the CDR3 reads TGTGCCAGCAGCTTAGGACTAAATGAAAAACTGTTTTTT.

The chain employs TRBV5-1 and TRBJ1-3; D is possibly TRBD1 (5 bases). The germline V and J ends were trimmed by 0 bases and 2 bases, with 9 bases remaining between them. The germline CDR1 and CDR2 sequences are SGHRS and YFSETQ. The CDR3 length is 15 residues. The CDR3, as DNA: TGCGCCAGCAGCTTGGACGGGGGAACTGGAAACACCATATATTTT. It specifies CASSLDGGTGNTIYF.